The entry below describes one T cell receptor beta chain. This clonotype was recorded at least ten times. This receptor's antigen is unknown. The record has no base qualities; no much larger clone is one base away. The sample is drawn from a study of lung T cells in sarcoidosis with Löfgren's syndrome listed by TCRdb under 2017. Notes on the research overall: Sarcoidosis was characterized as a granulomatous, predominantly pulmonary disease marked by accumulation of CD4+ T cells in bronchoalveolar lavage fluid. The repertoire analyses centered on Lofgren's syndrome patients. On the study overall, not on this receptor specifically: In alphabeta pairing analysis, TRAV12-1 was found to pair preferentially with TRBV2, and CDR3 homology was shown by the resulting paired TCRs. Recognition of a sarcoidosis-associated antigen was only suggested; the antigen itself remained putative and unidentified. Compared with control subjects, Lofgren's syndrome patients were reported to have TRAV12-1 and TRBV2 as the most expanded V gene segments. Sharing of TRAV12-1 and TRBV2 CDR3 motifs among multiple Lofgren's syndrome patients was reported, suggesting public CD4+ TCR repertoires.

Reading from cysteine to phenylalanine, the CDR3 counts 15 amino acids. The CDR3 DNA has 45 bases and is translated from base 1. CDR1 and CDR2 are read off the germline V gene (reference sequence) as LNHNV and YYDKDF. The V and J ends are trimmed by 4 bases and 2 bases, leaving 15 bases between them. TCRdb lists the instrument as Illumina MiSeq. TCRdb cleaned the public reads at Q25 with fastp, built clones with MiXCR and kept in-frame beta chains. For every CDR3 protein sequence, its rows merge into one entry that carries the most common genes and DNA. This sample lists 50,000 to 65,000 distinct CDR3 sequences; over 20% were detected once. The top ten clones comprise approximately 2.1% of the sample.

Sequencing input: CD4+ T cells from PBMCs. The origin of this receptor is a human donor with sarcoidosis (Löfgren's syndrome or another form), or a control subject (not recorded which). Recombination joined TRBV15 with TRBJ2-7, with the D gene call left open. This receptor carries the CDR3 CATSTAPYTPYEQYF. The DNA sequence reads TGTGCCACCAGCACCGCTCCCTACACCCCCTACGAGCAGTACTTC.